The 5 T cell receptor beta chains presented below share a single source sample, sequenced in a study of T cell repertoires in cytomegalovirus infection. TCRdb re-called the reads with MiXCR, one entry per CDR3 protein. The repertoire has some 130,000 distinct CDR3 sequences, about 32% of them found once; the top ten carry 45% to 60%. No antigen is known for these receptors. Sample: CD8+ T cells from cultured PBMCs, taken from culture after CMV antigen stimulation. Every receptor here comes from a human donor in good health (CMV status not recorded). Some clones in this sample may be carry-over from other donors' samples.

V usage is TRBV7-6 and J usage is TRBJ2-7; no clear D gene. The V gene lost 2 bases and the J gene lost 0 bases, with 11 bases spanning the gap. This CDR3 comprises 15 residues. Germline CDR1 is SGHVS and CDR2 is FNYEAQ. CDR3 nucleotides: TGTGCCAGCAGCTTAATGGGATTCCCCTCCTACGAGCAGTACTTC. Its protein is CASSLMGFPSYEQYF.

The rearrangement joins TRBV6-1 to TRBJ2-7, with 8 bases fitting TRBD1. Germline V gene sequence: CDR1 MNHNS, CDR2 SASEGT. There are 16 residues in the CDR3. V lost 5 bases and J lost 3; bases outside the gene matches: 12. CDR3 protein: CASSPPKTGDIYEQYF. The CDR3, as DNA: TGTGCCAGCAGTCCTCCCAAGACAGGGGATATCTACGAGCAGTACTTC.

The table lists this clonotype with a few counts. The chain couples TRBV4-1 to TRBJ1-5; D is unclear. Trimming took off 0 bases at V and 0 bases at J, with 9 bases between the two ends. This CDR3 contains 16 residues. Germline V CDR1 and CDR2: MGHRA, YSYEKL. The chain's CDR3 is CASSQDRRVSNQPQHF. In nucleotides, the CDR3 is TGCGCCAGCAGCCAAGATCGACGGGTTAGCAATCAGCCCCAGCATTTT.

The CDR3 sequence: CASTRGGTGKYRKEKLFF. The CDR3 DNA follows: TGTGCCAGCACCCGGGGGGGGACAGGGAAGTACCGTAAAGAAAAACTGTTTTTT. The chain is built from TRBV6-1 and TRBJ1-4; 9 bases align to TRBD1. The germline gives CDR1 MNHNS, CDR2 SASEGT. The CDR3 has 18 amino acids. V gave up 7 bases and J gave up 8 bases; unmatched junction bases: 20.

This clonotype showed up just once. V and J are TRBV7-9 and TRBJ2-7, with TRBD1 identical over 9 bases. Germline V gene data show CDR1 as SEHNR and CDR2 as FQNEAQ (reference sequence). This CDR3 is 12 amino acids long. Trimming at V came to 5 bases and at J to 9 bases, leaving 5 bases not matched to a gene. The CDR3 reads CASSRDRVGQYF. CDR3 DNA sequence: TGTGCCAGCAGCCGGGACAGGGTGGGGCAGTACTTC. Full variable domain (missing parts from reference TRBV7-9 and TRBJ2-7): DTGVSQNPRHKITKRGQNVTFRCDPISEHNRLYWYRQTLGQGPEFLTYFQNEAQLEKSRLLSDRFSAERPKGSFSTLEIQRTEQGDSAMYLCASSRDRVGQYFGPGTRLTVT.